This T cell receptor (beta chain) was identified during a study of long-term antiretroviral therapy in people with HIV. Study-level information: Samples collected earliest predate the 2015 immediate-ART recommendation by about a decade.

Every donor contributed at least one pre-ART and at least two post-ART PBMC samples. The assay used was immunoSEQ (version v3.0), run at survey level. Assay used: immunoSEQ multiplex PCR; TCRdb lists only in-frame clones, some missing. In the table there are about 16,000 clones, about 80% of which are singletons. There are a few counts of this clone. This CDR3 region has 14 residues. The V gene end was trimmed by 1 base and the J gene end by 5 bases; junction bases not matched to a gene: 2. The germline V gene has CDR1 SEHNR and CDR2 FQNEAQ (reference sequence). The starting material was unsorted PBMCs, obtained 2.1 years after starting antiretroviral therapy. The clonotype was recovered from a man aged 40-55 years with HIV. The chain joins TRBV7-9 to TRBJ1-1; 9 bases line up with TRBD1. The CDR3 nucleotides are TGTGCCAGCAGCTTAGGAGGACAGGGGACTGAAGCTTTCTTT. Encoded protein: CASSLGGQGTEAFF.